This T cell receptor beta chain emerged from a study of blood T cell repertoires in COVID-19. In the study overall: The cDNA or gDNA used as material had been derived from T cells, B-cell-depleted T cells, or PBMCs.

As processed by the authors: Reference gene primer amplification yielded estimated nucleated cell counts. Repertoires were generated with immunoSEQ multiplex PCR, while TCRdb's copy carries only in-frame clones and drops some. The V and J calls and clone size were taken over from that table, and D and trimming were inferred from the DNA. The sample shows 250,000 to 300,000 clones, more than 85% of them seen only once. The sample was peripheral blood. The sequence came from a man between 18 and 35 years old with active or convalescent COVID-19.

The CDR3 region has the DNA TGCGCCAGCAGCTTCACTAGCGGGGGGGCGAACGAGCAGTACTTC. This gives the protein CASSFTSGGANEQYF. J is TRBJ2-7 and V is TRBV5-1, with 13 bases lining up with TRBD2. The CDR3 is 15 amino acids. J gave up 5 bases and V 2 bases, and 4 bases lay outside the gene matches. Per the germline V gene, CDR1 is SGHRS and CDR2 is YFSETQ.